The 13 T cell receptor beta chains listed next were all sequenced from one sample in a study of blood T cell repertoires in COVID-19. The method was immunoSEQ multiplex PCR; TCRdb's version includes in-frame clones alone and lacks a portion of them. The table includes around 190,000 clones, approximately 90% detected once. The specimen sequenced was PBMCs or T cells enriched from blood (not recorded which). These receptors all come from a man between 18 and 29 years old with acute COVID-19.

V gene TRBV11-2 combines with J gene TRBJ1-2; 7 positions agree with TRBD1. The ends lost 7 bases at V and 8 bases at J; junction bases unmatched: 10. The CDR3 loop spans 13 amino acids. CDR1 SGHAT and CDR2 FQNNGV come from the germline V gene. CDR3 nucleotides: TGTGCCAGCACCATAGACAGGGATCGGGGCTACACCTTC. Its protein is CASTIDRDRGYTF.

Worth noting for this clone: Other nucleotide sequences in the sample specify the same CDR3. The V and J genes are TRBV9 and TRBJ2-3, with D perhaps matching TRBD1 (6 bases). Germline-derived CDR1 and CDR2 are SGDLS and YYNGEE. V was trimmed by 0 bases and J by 6 bases, leaving 8 bases between them. The length of the CDR3 is 13 residues. The CDR3 region is CASSVGGRDTQYF. The CDR3 bases are TGTGCCAGCAGCGTAGGGGGGCGGGATACGCAGTATTTT.

This chain uses TRBV6-5 with TRBJ2-2; TRBD1 might be the D (6 bases). CDR1 and CDR2 (germline): MNHEY, SVGAGI. The CDR3 sequence is 15 residues long. The germline V and J ends were trimmed by 5 bases and 3 bases, with 13 bases remaining between them. This CDR3 reads CASSQQGRDTGELFF. Here the CDR3 DNA reads TGTGCCAGCAGTCAACAGGGTCGCGACACCGGGGAGCTGTTTTTT.

The V and J genes are TRBV28 and TRBJ1-2; D may be TRBD1 (5 bases). From germline, CDR1 is MDHEN and CDR2 SYDVKM. The CDR3 totals 14 residues. V was cut by 3 bases and J by 2 bases, with 10 bases left in between. The CDR3 region is CASSLWGSNYGYTF. DNA of the CDR3: TGTGCCAGCAGTTTGTGGGGCTCCAACTATGGCTACACCTTC.

The chain combines TRBV7-8 with TRBJ1-2; 7 nucleotides match TRBD1. Trimming cost V 2 bases and J 6 bases; bases outside gene matches: 3. CDR3 size: 13 residues. The germline V gene has CDR1 SGHVS and CDR2 FQNEAQ. In nucleotides, the CDR3 is TGTGCCAGCAGCTTAAATAGGGGGCATGGCTACACCTTC. It translates to CASSLNRGHGYTF. Filled out from reference TRBV7-8 and TRBJ1-2, the complete variable domain reads GAGVSQSPRYKVAKRGQDVALRCDPISGHVSLFWYQQALGQGPEFLTYFQNEAQLDKSGLPSDRFFAERPEGSVSTLKIQRTQQEDSAVYLCASSLNRGHGYTFGSGTRLTVV.

V usage is TRBV9 and J usage is TRBJ2-7; TRBD1 matches 7 bases. The CDR3 sequence is 15 residues long. Germline CDR1 reads SGDLS; CDR2 reads YYNGEE. V dropped 4 bases and J dropped 2; count of bases not matched to a gene: 9. CDR3 DNA sequence: TGTGCCAGCAGCACTGCTGGGGACAGTACCTACGAGCAGTACTTC. This codes for CASSTAGDSTYEQYF.

The V gene is TRBV28, the J gene TRBJ2-5; the D gene is possibly TRBD2 (5 bases). The CDR3 consists of 14 residues. Germline V gene lookup returns CDR1 MDHEN and CDR2 SYDVKM. V was shortened by 7 bases and J by 5 bases, with 17 bases between the two germline ends. The CDR3 bases are TGTGCCAGCAACCAACGGGCGAGGAGGGAGACCCAGTACTTC. This sequence encodes CASNQRARRETQYF.

The V gene is TRBV13, the J gene TRBJ1-1; 7 bases align to TRBD1. With V trimmed by 6 bases and J by 1 base, 14 bases remained unmatched. Looked up from germline, CDR1 is PRHDT and CDR2 is FYEKMQ (reference sequence). This CDR3 contains 17 residues. CDR3 coding DNA: TGTGCCAGCAGGGACACAGGGGCGGAATCGGCGAACACTGAAGCTTTCTTT. Translation gives CASRDTGAESANTEAFF.

The rearrangement joins TRBV4-3 to TRBJ2-7, with 13 bases lining up with TRBD2. The germline gives CDR1 LGHNA, CDR2 YSLEER. This CDR3 contains 16 residues. V trimming: 3 bases; J trimming: 5 bases; junction bases outside the gene matches: 7. CDR3 residues: CASSQSRLAGGHEQYF. In DNA form, the CDR3 reads TGCGCCAGCAGCCAGTCAAGACTAGCGGGAGGCCACGAGCAGTACTTC.

This clone was seen just once. The V gene is TRBV11-2, the J gene TRBJ2-2, with a possible D match to TRBD1 (6 bases). Trimming took off 1 base at V and 5 bases at J, with 11 bases between the two ends. The CDR3 length is 15 residues. The germline CDR1 and CDR2 sequences are SGHAT and FQNNGV. CDR3 bases: TGTGCCAGCAGCTTAGCTGGACAGTTAACCGGGGAGCTGTTTTTT. Its translation: CASSLAGQLTGELFF. Using reference TRBV11-2 and TRBJ2-2 for the parts outside the CDR3, the full variable domain is EAGVAQSPRYKIIEKRQSVAFWCNPISGHATLYWYQQILGQGPKLLIQFQNNGVVDDSQLPKDRFSAERLKGVDSTLKIQPAKLEDSAVYLCASSLAGQLTGELFFGEGSRLTVL.

The chain has TRBV6-5 and TRBJ2-1, with a weak D call TRBD2 (6 bases). Trimming pared 5 bases from V and 4 bases from J, leaving 15 bases between. CDR3 size: 15 residues. CDR1 and CDR2 from the germline V gene are MNHEY and SVGAGI. CDR3 bases: TGTGCCAGCAGTCCGGGTCTGGGGGGATACAATGAGCAGTTCTTC. Residues: CASSPGLGGYNEQFF.

CDR3 in DNA: TGTGCCAGCAGCTTGGATCAAGGCACCGCGGCAACTAATGAAAAACTGTTTTTT. It translates to CASSLDQGTAATNEKLFF. V is TRBV5-6 and J is TRBJ1-4; D remains unclear. The CDR3 is 18 residues long. Germline V gene data show CDR1 as SGHDT and CDR2 as YYEEEE. Trimming shortened V by 0 bases and J by 0 bases, and 15 bases separated the two germline ends.

The genes are TRBV9 and TRBJ2-1; 12 positions match TRBD2. The CDR3 totals 16 residues. Trimming cost V 3 bases and J 8 bases; bases outside gene matches: 9. The germline gives CDR1 SGDLS, CDR2 YYNGEE. The CDR3 coding sequence is TGTGCCAGCAGCGCGACTCTAGCGGGGGGGCCCCATGAGCAGTTCTTC. Translated, it gives CASSATLAGGPHEQFF.